This T cell receptor (beta chain) was profiled in a study of CD8 T cells in ankylosing spondylitis. TCRdb re-analysed the 5' RACE reads in MiXCR, keeping a single row per CDR3 protein. The sample lists hundreds of thousands of distinct CDR3 sequences, roughly 32% occurring once. CDR3 length: 13 residues. Germline CDR1 is MNHNS and CDR2 is SASEGT. V was shortened by 8 bases and J by 0 bases, with 10 bases between the two germline ends. V and J are TRBV6-1 and TRBJ1-2, with D possibly matching TRBD1 (5 bases). Sequencing used blood, either unsorted or a sorted T cell fraction (not recorded which). This receptor was identified in a male donor with ankylosing spondylitis or in good health (not recorded which). CDR3 nucleotide sequence: TGTGCCAGCGGGGACGGGCCTAACTATGGCTACACCTTC. This gives the protein CASGDGPNYGYTF.